Below are 7 T cell receptor beta chains sequenced from a single sample in a study of T-cell memory formation after mild COVID-19. TCRdb re-called the 5' RACE reads through MiXCR, storing one row per CDR3 protein. Found here are roughly 280,000 distinct CDR3 sequences, around 15% of them singletons; the top ten hold more than 20%. What was sequenced was PBMCs or a T cell subset sorted from them (not recorded which). Receptors were obtained from a young man who had mild COVID-19 (a few samples of this study predate the infection). Cell type and time point are not known.

The chain joins TRBV12-3 or TRBV12-4 to TRBJ1-6; 11 nucleotides align to TRBD1. This CDR3 is built from 16 residues. The trim removed 5 bases at V and 5 bases at J, leaving 5 bases unmatched. This chain's CDR3 is CASSPGTGGNNSPLHF. CDR3 DNA sequence: TGTGCCAGCAGTCCCGGGACAGGGGGGAATAATTCACCCCTCCACTTT.

The chain has TRBV6-2 or TRBV6-3 and TRBJ2-2; tentative D call: TRBD2 (5 bases). The CDR3 is made up of 16 amino acids. Trimming cost V 2 bases and J 4 bases, with 14 bases left between them. Germline V gene sequence: CDR1 MNHEY, CDR2 SVGEGT. The CDR3 nucleotides are TGTGCCAGCAGTTACGCCCCGCTAGGAGGCACCGGGGAGCTGTTTTTT. Translation: CASSYAPLGGTGELFF.

V gene TRBV6-5 combines with J gene TRBJ1-1, with D possibly being TRBD1 (5 bases). The CDR3 consists of 12 residues. V lost 8 bases and J 6 bases, leaving 13 bases between the germline ends. Germline assignment: CDR1 MNHEY and CDR2 SVGAGI. The CDR3 nucleotides read TGTGCCAGCCATGGGGGAGGCGCTGAAGCTTTCTTT. Protein sequence: CASHGGGAEAFF.

This clonotype has only a few counts. This rearrangement joins TRBV5-1 to TRBJ1-2; D gene unclear. Trimming pared 0 bases from V and 3 bases from J, leaving 12 bases between. Germline CDR1 is SGHRS and CDR2 is YFSETQ. This CDR3 has 15 amino acids. The CDR3 DNA reads as TGCGCCAGCAGCTTGGACACACCAGACTACTATGGCTACACCTTC. This gives the protein CASSLDTPDYYGYTF.

The chain couples TRBV20-1 to TRBJ2-6; the D gene is possibly TRBD1 (5 bases). The germline V gene encodes CDR1 DFQATT and CDR2 SNEGSKA (reference sequence). Trimming removed 6 bases from V and 0 bases from J, with 9 bases in between. The CDR3 has 14 residues. The CDR3 sequence is CSAFDSSGANVLTF. The CDR3 DNA follows: TGCAGTGCCTTCGACAGCTCTGGGGCCAACGTCCTGACTTTC.

The chain employs TRBV6-5 and TRBJ1-4; D gene ambiguous. From germline, CDR1 is MNHEY and CDR2 SVGAGI. V gave up 2 bases and J gave up 4 bases, with 14 bases separating them. This CDR3 has 16 amino acids. The DNA for the CDR3 is TGTGCCAGCAGTTACGGTCTGGAAGGTATTAATGAAAAACTGTTTTTT. It is translated as CASSYGLEGINEKLFF.

This clonotype was counted a few times. The chain carries TRBV27 and TRBJ1-1; a weak D match, TRBD1 (5 bases). The CDR3 runs to 14 residues. CDR1 is MNHEY, CDR2 SMNVEV, per germline (reference sequence). V was pared by 4 bases and J by 1 base, with 10 bases between. The CDR3 protein is CASSWGGRNTEAFF. CDR3 coding DNA: TGTGCCAGCAGTTGGGGGGGGAGGAACACTGAAGCTTTCTTT.